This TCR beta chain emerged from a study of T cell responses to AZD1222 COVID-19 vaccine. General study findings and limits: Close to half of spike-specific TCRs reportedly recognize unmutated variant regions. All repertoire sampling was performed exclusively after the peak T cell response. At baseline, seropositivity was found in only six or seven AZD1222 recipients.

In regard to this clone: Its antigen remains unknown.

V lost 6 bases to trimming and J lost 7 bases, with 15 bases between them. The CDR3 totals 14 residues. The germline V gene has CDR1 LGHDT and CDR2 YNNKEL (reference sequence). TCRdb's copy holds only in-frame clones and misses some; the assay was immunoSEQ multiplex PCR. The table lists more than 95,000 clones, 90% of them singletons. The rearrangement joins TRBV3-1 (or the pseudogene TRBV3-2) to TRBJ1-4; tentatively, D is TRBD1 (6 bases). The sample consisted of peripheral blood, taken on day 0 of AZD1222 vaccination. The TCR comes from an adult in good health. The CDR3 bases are TGTGCCAGCAGTCAACAGGGAGAGGGTGAAAAACTGTTTTTT. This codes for CASSQQGEGEKLFF.